This entry features one T cell receptor beta chain sequence. Its antigen is currently not known. It has no much larger one-base neighbor in the sample; base qualities were not kept. The donors were under 40 Caucasian individuals from Russia, aged about 6 to 100 years, who were systemically healthy. Each donor gave approximately 10 milliliters of peripheral blood, collected into EDTA-treated Vacutainer tubes. PBMCs were isolated by Ficoll-Paque density-gradient centrifugation, with at least 7 million obtained per sample. Trizol reagent was used to extract total RNA from the PBMCs, yielding at least 5.5 micrograms per sample. The percentages of naive CD45RAhigh/CD27high T cells were determined by flow cytometry on a PBMC aliquot from every donor. This entry comes from a study of blood T cells in healthy people across ages (dated by TCRdb to between 2014 and 2017). A note on the overall study: In model experiments, template switching captured roughly one uniquely barcoded TCR beta cDNA molecule for every two T cells. The donors were split into four age groups: young (average 16 years), middle-aged (39), aged (more than 55) and long-lived (more than 80). For two donors (one aged 18 to 29 and one aged 80 or older), the study analyzed two additional independent replicas of 1 million unique cDNA reads from the same blood draw. The study measured age-related changes in TCR beta repertoire diversity using deep sequencing normalized with unique cDNA molecular identifiers. To avoid experimental bias, donors of different ages were randomly spread across the sequencing lanes.

Library method: 5' RACE. The sample was run on an Illumina HiSeq 2500. A second PCR of about 7 to 12 cycles was run with a J-beta primer mix and a sample-barcoded 5' primer. Each TCR beta cDNA molecule received a unique molecular identifier from a template-switch 5' adaptor carrying 12 random nucleotides. Each sample yielded at least 3 million CDR3-containing paired-end reads. The Mint cDNA synthesis kit, primed by a TRBC-specific oligonucleotide, was used to synthesize first-strand cDNA from all RNA. Following uracil-DNA glycosylase treatment, a first 18-cycle PCR with universal primers M1SS and BC2_uni_R was performed on all cDNA. In the source study's methods: Each sample was normalized by randomly selecting 1 million high-quality reads, each carrying a distinct molecular identifier. Reads with shared molecular identifiers were discarded instead of being binned into consensus sequences. CDR3 identification, clonotype clustering and error correction used MiTCR with a Q25 quality threshold and the strictest error-elimination algorithm. A nonparametric unseen species model using Euler transformation provided a lower-bound estimate of total TCR beta diversity. Clones were called with MiXCR by TCRdb after fastp trimmed the public reads at Q25, and only in-frame beta chains were retained. Rows are combined by CDR3 protein, so each entry shows the most common genes and DNA. TCRdb, not the authors, supplied the V and J calls. The sample table records hundreds of thousands of distinct CDR3 sequences; about three fifths of these occur just once. The leading ten clones occupy roughly 20% of the sample.

V loses 5 bases, J loses 4 bases, and the germline ends lie 10 bases apart. From the germline V gene, CDR1 is SGHVS and CDR2 is FQNEAQ. From the cysteine through the phenylalanine, the CDR3 covers 13 amino acids. CDR3 DNA is the only sequence kept; it has 39 bases, read in frame from the first base. Points the paper makes about the study in general: As age increased, observed TCR beta diversity per million T cells dropped in a roughly linear way, and a significant reduction was already evident by age around 41. Bulk unsorted PBMC profiling prevented conclusive comparison of naive and antigen-experienced compartments. Estimates of total diversity based on one million sequenced T cells were considered lower bounds and underestimates. Observed TCR beta diversity correlated strongly with the percentage of naive T cells measured by flow cytometry. Because the CMV infection status of the donors was unknown, age-related changes in expanded clonotypes may potentially have been confounded. Compared with the aged group, more naive CD4+ T cells, fewer expanded clones and increased TCR diversity were shown by the long-lived group, suggesting age selection.

The V and J genes are TRBV7-8 and TRBJ2-3, with the D gene not clear enough to name. Material for sequencing was blood. The origin of this receptor is a man aged 30 to 45 in good health. CDR3 loop: CASSIGWADTQYF. The sequenced DNA is TGTGCCAGCAGCATAGGGTGGGCAGATACGCAGTATTTT.